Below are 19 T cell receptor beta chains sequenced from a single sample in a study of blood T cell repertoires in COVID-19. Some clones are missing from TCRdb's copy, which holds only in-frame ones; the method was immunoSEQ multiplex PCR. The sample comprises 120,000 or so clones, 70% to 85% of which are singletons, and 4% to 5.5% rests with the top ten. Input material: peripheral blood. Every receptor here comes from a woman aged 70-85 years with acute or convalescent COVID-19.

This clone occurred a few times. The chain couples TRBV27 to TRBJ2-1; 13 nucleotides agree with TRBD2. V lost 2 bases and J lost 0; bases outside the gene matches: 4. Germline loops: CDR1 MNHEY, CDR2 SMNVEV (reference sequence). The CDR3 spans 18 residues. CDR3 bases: TGTGCCAGCAGTTTAAGGACTAGCGGGGGTAGCTCCTACAATGAGCAGTTCTTC. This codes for CASSLRTSGGSSYNEQFF.

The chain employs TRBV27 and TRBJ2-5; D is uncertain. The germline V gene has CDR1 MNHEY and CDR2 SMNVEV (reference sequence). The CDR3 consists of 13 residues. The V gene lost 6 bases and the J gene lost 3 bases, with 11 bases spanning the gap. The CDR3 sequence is CASSSYREETQYF. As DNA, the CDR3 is TGTGCCAGCAGCTCATATCGAGAAGAGACCCAGTACTTC.

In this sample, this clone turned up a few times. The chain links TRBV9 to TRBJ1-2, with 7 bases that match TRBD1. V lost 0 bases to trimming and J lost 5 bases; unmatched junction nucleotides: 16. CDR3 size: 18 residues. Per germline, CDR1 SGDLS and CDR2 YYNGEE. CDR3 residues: CASSVAVSATGAPYGYTF. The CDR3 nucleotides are TGTGCCAGCAGCGTAGCCGTAAGCGCTACAGGGGCACCGTATGGCTACACCTTC.

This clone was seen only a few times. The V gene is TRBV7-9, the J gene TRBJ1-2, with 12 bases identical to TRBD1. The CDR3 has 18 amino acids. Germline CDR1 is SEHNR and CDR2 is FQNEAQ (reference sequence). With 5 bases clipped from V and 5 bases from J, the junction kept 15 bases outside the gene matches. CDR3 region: CASSHIPGQGAVGYGYTF. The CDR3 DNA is TGTGCCAGCAGCCATATACCGGGACAGGGGGCCGTTGGGTATGGCTACACCTTC.

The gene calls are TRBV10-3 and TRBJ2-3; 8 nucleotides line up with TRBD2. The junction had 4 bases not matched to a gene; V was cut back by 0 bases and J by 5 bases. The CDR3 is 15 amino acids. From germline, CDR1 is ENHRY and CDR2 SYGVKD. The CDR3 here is CAISESSGAGDTQYF. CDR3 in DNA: TGTGCCATCAGTGAGTCTAGCGGGGCCGGAGATACGCAGTATTTT.

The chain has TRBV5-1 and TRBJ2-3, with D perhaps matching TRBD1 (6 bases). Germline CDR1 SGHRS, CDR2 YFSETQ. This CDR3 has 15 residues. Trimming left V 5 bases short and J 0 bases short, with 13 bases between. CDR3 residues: CASRPTGLSTDTQYF. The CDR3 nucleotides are TGCGCCAGCAGACCGACAGGCCTTAGCACAGATACGCAGTATTTT.

The CDR3 sequence: CASSAGALNTEAFF. The DNA for the CDR3 is TGCGCCAGCAGCGCAGGGGCCCTTAACACTGAAGCTTTCTTT. The rearrangement links TRBV5-1 to TRBJ1-1; maybe TRBD1 (6 bases). The CDR3 runs to 14 residues. The V end was cut by 4 bases, the J end by 2 bases, with 12 bases between. CDR1 SGHRS and CDR2 YFSETQ come from the germline V gene.

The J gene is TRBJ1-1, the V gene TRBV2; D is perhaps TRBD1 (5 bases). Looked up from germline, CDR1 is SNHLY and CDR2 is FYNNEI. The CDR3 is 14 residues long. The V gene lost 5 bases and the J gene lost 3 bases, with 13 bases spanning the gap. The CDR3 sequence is CASSPGNWDTEAFF. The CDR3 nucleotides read TGTGCCAGCAGTCCAGGGAATTGGGACACTGAAGCTTTCTTT.

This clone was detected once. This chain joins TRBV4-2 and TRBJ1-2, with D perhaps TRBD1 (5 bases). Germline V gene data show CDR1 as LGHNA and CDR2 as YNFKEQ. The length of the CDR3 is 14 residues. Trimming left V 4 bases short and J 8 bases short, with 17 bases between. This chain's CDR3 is CASSRAGGESGYTF. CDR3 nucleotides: TGTGCCAGCAGCCGGGCCGGGGGGGAGTCCGGCTACACCTTC.

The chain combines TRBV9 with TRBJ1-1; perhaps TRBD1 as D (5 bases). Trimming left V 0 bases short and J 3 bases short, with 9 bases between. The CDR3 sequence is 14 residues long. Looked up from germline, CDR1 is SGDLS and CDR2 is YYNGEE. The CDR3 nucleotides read TGTGCCAGCAGCGTAGTCAGGGCCGACACTGAAGCTTTCTTT. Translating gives CASSVVRADTEAFF.

Here the CDR3 reads CASSRQEIRGNQPQHF. The CDR3 region has the DNA TGTGCCAGCAGCCGGCAAGAGATTAGGGGGAATCAGCCCCAGCATTTT. J is TRBJ1-5 and V is TRBV14, with D possibly matching TRBD1 (6 bases). Trimming cost V 4 bases and J 4 bases, with 17 bases left between them. Germline CDR1 reads SGHDN; CDR2 reads FVKESK. The CDR3 runs 16 residues.

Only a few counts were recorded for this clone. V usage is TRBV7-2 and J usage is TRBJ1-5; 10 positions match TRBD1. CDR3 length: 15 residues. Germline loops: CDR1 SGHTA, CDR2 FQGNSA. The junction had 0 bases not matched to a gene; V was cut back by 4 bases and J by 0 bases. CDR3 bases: TGTGCCAGCAGCTGGACAGGGGGTAGCAATCAGCCCCAGCATTTT. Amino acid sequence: CASSWTGGSNQPQHF.

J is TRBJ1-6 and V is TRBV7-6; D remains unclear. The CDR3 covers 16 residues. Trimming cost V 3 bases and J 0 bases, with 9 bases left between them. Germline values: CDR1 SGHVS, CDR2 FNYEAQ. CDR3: CASSFSSGSYNSPLHF. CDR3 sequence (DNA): TGTGCCAGCAGCTTCTCATCAGGCTCCTATAATTCACCCCTCCACTTT.

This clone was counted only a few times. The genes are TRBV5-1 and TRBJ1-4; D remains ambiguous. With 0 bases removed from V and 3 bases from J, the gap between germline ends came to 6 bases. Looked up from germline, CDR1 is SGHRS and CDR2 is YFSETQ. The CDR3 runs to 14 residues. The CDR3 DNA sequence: TGCGCCAGCAGCTTGGAACGAGCTAATGAAAAACTGTTTTTT. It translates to CASSLERANEKLFF.

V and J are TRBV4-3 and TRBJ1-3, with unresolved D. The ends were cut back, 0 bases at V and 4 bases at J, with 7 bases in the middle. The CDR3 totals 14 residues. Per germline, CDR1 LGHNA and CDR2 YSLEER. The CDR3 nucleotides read TGCGCCAGCAGCCAAGATACAGCCGGAAACACCATATATTTT. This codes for CASSQDTAGNTIYF.

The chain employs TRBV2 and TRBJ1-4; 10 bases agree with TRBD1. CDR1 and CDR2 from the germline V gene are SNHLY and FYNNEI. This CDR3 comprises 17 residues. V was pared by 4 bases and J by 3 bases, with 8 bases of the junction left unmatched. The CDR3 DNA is TGTGCCAGCAGTGCAACGGGACAGGGGACCCCTAATGAAAAACTGTTTTTT. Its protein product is CASSATGQGTPNEKLFF.

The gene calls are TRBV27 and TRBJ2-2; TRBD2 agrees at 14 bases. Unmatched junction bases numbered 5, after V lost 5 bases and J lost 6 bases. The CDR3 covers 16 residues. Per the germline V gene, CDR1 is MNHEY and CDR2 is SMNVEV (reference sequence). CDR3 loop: CASSRTSGGRAGELFF. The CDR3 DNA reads TGTGCCAGCAGTAGGACTAGCGGGGGGAGGGCCGGGGAGCTGTTTTTT.

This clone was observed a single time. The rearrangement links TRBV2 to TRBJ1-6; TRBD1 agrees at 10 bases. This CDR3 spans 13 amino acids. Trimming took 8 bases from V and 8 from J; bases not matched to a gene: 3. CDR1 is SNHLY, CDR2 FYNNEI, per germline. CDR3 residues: CASGGTGDSPLHF. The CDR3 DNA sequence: TGTGCCAGCGGCGGGACAGGGGATTCACCCCTCCACTTT.

The CDR3 spells CASSLAGTVIPNNEQFF. CDR3 nucleotide sequence: TGCGCCAGCAGCTTGGCCGGGACAGTGATCCCTAACAATGAGCAGTTCTTC. The rearrangement links TRBV5-1 to TRBJ2-1, with 7 bases fitting TRBD1. J was trimmed by 5 bases and V by 0 bases; bases with no gene match: 11. CDR1 and CDR2 (germline): SGHRS, YFSETQ. The CDR3 runs 17 residues.